These 31 T cell receptor beta chains originate from one sample sequenced in a study of blood T cell repertoires in COVID-19. Method: immunoSEQ multiplex PCR; TCRdb's copy keeps in-frame clones and lacks some. Here the sample spans roughly 66,000 clones, about 91% being singletons. Sequences were obtained from peripheral blood. These receptors were obtained from a human donor with active COVID-19. The donor label of this sample is uncertain.

The V gene is TRBV7-2, the J gene TRBJ2-3; 10 positions match TRBD2. CDR3 length equals 18 residues. The V gene's germline CDR1 is SGHTA and CDR2 FQGNSA. Trimming removed 6 bases from V and 1 base from J; junction bases left unmatched: 13. The chain's CDR3 is CASSLLVAGGRGTDTQYF. The CDR3 region has the DNA TGTGCCAGCAGTCTCCTTGTAGCGGGAGGACGTGGCACAGATACGCAGTATTTT.

The V call is TRBV11-3, the J call TRBJ1-2; the D gene is possibly TRBD1 (5 bases). The V end lost 4 bases, the J end lost 8 bases, and 14 bases lay between the germline ends. Looked up from germline, CDR1 is SGHNT and CDR2 is YENEEA. This CDR3 region has 13 residues. CDR3 amino acids: CASSSTGGEGYTF. CDR3 DNA sequence: TGTGCCAGCAGCTCAACGGGAGGGGAAGGCTACACCTTC. The full variable domain, in which reference TRBV11-3 and TRBJ1-2 provide the parts outside the CDR3, is EAGVVQSPRYKIIEKKQPVAFWCNPISGHNTLYWYLQNLGQGPELLIRYENEEAVDDSQLPKDRFSAERLKGVDSTLKIQPAELGDSAVYLCASSSTGGEGYTFGSGTRLTVV.

This clone was found once. The DNA of the CDR3 is TGTGCCAGCAGCACCGCTCAGGGCGGGGAGCTGTTTTTT. Translated: CASSTAQGGELFF. The V and J genes are TRBV7-6 and TRBJ2-2; TRBD1 is a possible D gene (5 bases). The length of the CDR3 is 13 residues. V lost 5 bases to trimming and J lost 7 bases, with 11 bases between them. The germline V gene has CDR1 SGHVS and CDR2 FNYEAQ. The variable domain in full, completed from reference TRBV7-6 and TRBJ2-2, reads GAGVSQSPRYKVTKRGQDVALRCDPISGHVSLYWYRQALGQGPEFLTYFNYEAQQDKSGLPNDRFSAERPEGSISTLTIQRTEQRDSAMYRCASSTAQGGELFFGEGSRLTVL.

V is TRBV7-2 and J is TRBJ2-7, with D maybe TRBD1 (7 bases). From germline, CDR1 is SGHTA and CDR2 FQGNSA. V was cut by 4 bases and J by 4 bases, with 23 bases left in between. The length of the CDR3 is 17 residues. In DNA form, the CDR3 reads TGTGCCAGCAGCTCTCCGACAAGAGGAGGGGGCAGGTACGAGCAGTACTTC. As protein: CASSSPTRGGGRYEQYF.

The chain has TRBV5-1 and TRBJ2-2; tentative D call: TRBD1 (5 bases). This CDR3 has 15 amino acids. The germline V gene has CDR1 SGHRS and CDR2 YFSETQ. Deletions cut 0 bases from V and 4 bases from J, with 10 bases between. CDR3 in DNA: TGCGCCAGCAGCTTGGCCTCAGGGCTCACCGGGGAGCTGTTTTTT. Translated: CASSLASGLTGELFF. Filled out from reference TRBV5-1 and TRBJ2-2, the complete variable domain reads KAGVTQTPRYLIKTRGQQVTLSCSPISGHRSVSWYQQTPGQGLQFLFEYFSETQRNKGNFPGRFSGRQFSNSRSEMNVSTLELGDSALYLCASSLASGLTGELFFGEGSRLTVL.

CDR3 bases: TGTGCCAGCAGTGTCCCTGGACTAGCGGGAATCCCTAGCACAGATACGCAGTATTTT. Translating gives CASSVPGLAGIPSTDTQYF. The V and J genes are TRBV6-1 and TRBJ2-3; the match to TRBD2 covers 12 bases. The CDR3 covers 19 residues. V gave up 4 bases and J gave up 0 bases; unmatched junction bases: 11. The germline CDR1 and CDR2 sequences are MNHNS and SASEGT.

The genes are TRBV7-8 and TRBJ2-7; 7 positions agree with TRBD1. CDR1 SGHVS and CDR2 FQNEAQ come from the germline V gene. Trimming took 1 base from V and 10 from J; bases not matched to a gene: 7. This CDR3 has 13 amino acids. The CDR3 sequence: CASSLEGATQQYF. The CDR3, as DNA: TGTGCCAGCAGCTTAGAGGGGGCAACGCAACAGTACTTC.

The chain couples TRBV28 to TRBJ2-3, with a weak D call TRBD2 (5 bases). The CDR3 extends over 14 amino acids. In germline, CDR1 is MDHEN, CDR2 SYDVKM. Trimming took 6 bases from V and 2 from J, leaving 12 bases between them. CDR3 in DNA: TGTGCCAGCAGACTAGGCGGTGTCACAGATACGCAGTATTTT. This codes for CASRLGGVTDTQYF.

The rearrangement uses TRBV18 and TRBJ2-5; D unresolved. The V end was cut by 2 bases, the J end by 5 bases, with 9 bases between. The V gene's germline CDR1 is KGHSH and CDR2 LQKENI. CDR3 length: 13 amino acids. The CDR3 DNA sequence: TGTGCCAGCTCACCATCCCCCGGGGAGACCCAGTACTTC. Amino acid sequence: CASSPSPGETQYF.

V gene TRBV5-4 combines with J gene TRBJ2-1; 11 bases map to TRBD2. Germline V gene sequence: CDR1 SGHNT, CDR2 YYREEE (reference sequence). The CDR3 contains 15 residues. V lost 2 bases, J lost 6 bases, and 4 bases stayed unmatched. CDR3 sequence reads: CASSFSGRGGNEQFF. The CDR3 DNA is TGTGCCAGCAGCTTTAGCGGGAGGGGGGGCAATGAGCAGTTCTTC.

V is TRBV9 and J is TRBJ2-6; perhaps TRBD2 as D (6 bases). The CDR3 is 15 residues long. In germline, CDR1 is SGDLS, CDR2 YYNGEE. V lost 1 base to trimming and J lost 3 bases, with 8 bases between them. The CDR3 DNA sequence: TGTGCCAGCAGCGTATTGGGGGGTGGGGCCAACGTCCTGACTTTC. Translating gives CASSVLGGGANVLTF.

The CDR3 nucleotides read TGTGCCAGCAGTTTTGCCGGCGGGAGTTATGCCTACGAGCAGTACTTC. This codes for CASSFAGGSYAYEQYF. This sequence joins TRBV27 and TRBJ2-7; 7 bases are a match to TRBD2. The V gene's germline CDR1 is MNHEY and CDR2 SMNVEV (reference sequence). The CDR3 extends over 16 amino acids. The J segment lost 2 bases and the V segment lost 3 bases, leaving 10 bases of the junction unmatched.

This chain links TRBV11-2 with TRBJ1-6, with a possible D match to TRBD1 (6 bases). Deletions cut 2 bases from V and 3 bases from J, with 14 bases between. The CDR3 is 17 residues long. Germline V CDR1 and CDR2: SGHAT, FQNNGV. In DNA form, the CDR3 reads TGTGCCAGCAGCTTAAGGACAGCTCTTGGCTATAATTCACCCCTCCACTTT. It encodes CASSLRTALGYNSPLHF.

The chain couples TRBV24-1 to TRBJ2-1; 7 bases are shared with TRBD2. The CDR3 runs 14 residues. The V and J ends lost 3 bases and 4 bases, in that order; junction bases with no gene match: 2. The germline V gene has CDR1 KGHDR and CDR2 SFDVKD. The CDR3 is CATSDPSGYNEQFF. The CDR3 DNA reads as TGTGCCACCAGTGATCCTAGCGGATACAATGAGCAGTTCTTC.

The chain joins TRBV19 to TRBJ1-5; D unclear. This CDR3 has 13 residues. The germline CDR1 and CDR2 sequences are LNHDA and SQIVND (reference sequence). V lost 10 bases and J lost 0, with 10 bases in between. The CDR3 loop reads CATGVDSNQPQHF. CDR3 coding DNA: TGTGCCACCGGAGTGGATAGCAATCAGCCCCAGCATTTT.

The rearrangement uses TRBV24-1 and TRBJ1-1, with 7 bases that match TRBD1. From germline, CDR1 is KGHDR and CDR2 SFDVKD. The CDR3 spans 14 residues. V lost 4 bases, J lost 6 bases, and 7 bases stayed unmatched. In DNA, the CDR3 is TGTGCCACCAGTGAGAGACAGGGTGGCCCTGAAGCTTTCTTT. It encodes CATSERQGGPEAFF.

The rearrangement joins TRBV20-1 to TRBJ2-7, with TRBD2 matching 10 bases. Germline V gene sequence: CDR1 DFQATT, CDR2 SNEGSKA (reference sequence). This CDR3 contains 13 residues. V was clipped by 3 bases and J by 7 bases; unmatched bases: 6. CDR3 sequence reads: CSASSSGSGEQYF. The CDR3 nucleotides read TGCAGTGCTAGTTCTAGCGGGAGTGGGGAGCAGTACTTC.

V gene TRBV7-8 combines with J gene TRBJ1-5; 7 bases agree with TRBD1. V was pared by 1 base and J by 6 bases, with 9 bases of the junction left unmatched. The CDR3 runs to 16 residues. Per the germline V gene, CDR1 is SGHVS and CDR2 is FQNEAQ. CDR3 sequence: CASSLDGRGVLQPQHF. CDR3 nucleotide sequence: TGTGCCAGCAGCTTAGACGGCAGGGGGGTTCTTCAGCCCCAGCATTTT.

This rearrangement joins TRBV19 to TRBJ1-6; no firm D call. Per the germline V gene, CDR1 is LNHDA and CDR2 is SQIVND (reference sequence). Trimming cost V 10 bases and J 7 bases, with 11 bases left between them. The CDR3 consists of 12 residues. The CDR3, as DNA: TGTGCCACCCAAGTACAGAATTCACCCCTCCACTTT. Its translation: CATQVQNSPLHF.

Written as DNA, the CDR3 is TGTGCCAGCAGTTCCCGACAGGGCCTTAACTATGGCTACACCTTC. Translating it yields CASSSRQGLNYGYTF. The rearrangement uses TRBV28 and TRBJ1-2; 7 bases agree with TRBD1. The CDR3 sequence is 15 residues long. CDR1 is MDHEN, CDR2 SYDVKM, per germline. The V gene end was trimmed by 4 bases and the J gene end by 1 base; junction bases not matched to a gene: 6.

The chain is built from TRBV6-1 and TRBJ1-1, with D unresolved. Germline CDR1 reads MNHNS; CDR2 reads SASEGT. V was clipped by 2 bases and J by 8 bases, with 12 bases between them. The CDR3 spans 13 residues. The CDR3 loop is CASSESTAGEAFF. The CDR3 DNA sequence: TGTGCCAGCAGTGAAAGCACCGCGGGGGAAGCTTTCTTT.

The chain couples TRBV25-1 to TRBJ2-5; perhaps TRBD2 as D (5 bases). The germline V and J ends were trimmed by 1 base and 2 bases, with 8 bases remaining between them. The CDR3 length is 14 residues. Germline assignment: CDR1 MGHDK and CDR2 SYGVNS. The CDR3 reads CASSESTGQETQYF. CDR3 in DNA: TGTGCCAGCAGTGAATCCACGGGGCAAGAGACCCAGTACTTC.

The V gene is TRBV19, the J gene TRBJ1-4; D remains unclear. This CDR3 has 16 amino acids. CDR1 LNHDA and CDR2 SQIVND come from the germline V gene (reference sequence). V was clipped by 8 bases and J by 0 bases, with 16 bases between them. The CDR3 region is CASGRDDTTTNEKLFF. For the CDR3, the DNA is TGTGCCAGTGGGAGGGATGATACAACAACTAATGAAAAACTGTTTTTT.

The J gene is TRBJ2-2, the V gene TRBV7-2, with 12 bases identical to TRBD2. The germline gives CDR1 SGHTA, CDR2 FQGNSA. CDR3 length: 15 residues. V shed 6 bases and J 6 bases; nucleotides not matched to a gene: 5. The CDR3 reads CASRSLAGGSGELFF. As DNA, the CDR3 is TGTGCCAGCAGGTCACTAGCGGGAGGTTCCGGGGAGCTGTTTTTT.

This chain connects TRBV9 to TRBJ1-3; D gene ambiguous. CDR3 size: 15 residues. Between the trimmed V and J ends, which lost 4 bases and 2 bases, there was a span of 13 bases. CDR1 is SGDLS and CDR2 is YYNGEE in the germline V gene. The CDR3 loop is CASSQDTYTGNTIYF. The CDR3, as DNA: TGTGCCAGCAGCCAAGACACTTACACTGGAAACACCATATATTTT.

The chain combines TRBV6-2 or TRBV6-3 with TRBJ2-1; 8 nucleotides match TRBD2. J lost 8 bases, V lost 5 bases, and 8 bases had no gene match. This CDR3 spans 14 amino acids. From germline, CDR1 is MNHEY and CDR2 SVGEGT. CDR3 sequence reads: CASSPGTRIHEQFF. For the CDR3, the DNA is TGTGCCAGCAGTCCCGGGACTAGGATCCATGAGCAGTTCTTC.

J is TRBJ1-1 and V is TRBV5-1; 8 nucleotides agree with TRBD1. The CDR3 length is 17 residues. Germline CDR1 and CDR2: SGHRS and YFSETQ. V gave up 0 bases and J gave up 0 bases; unmatched junction bases: 7. The CDR3 coding sequence is TGCGCCAGCAGCTTGGGGGGACAGGCCCGTATGAACACTGAAGCTTTCTTT. As protein: CASSLGGQARMNTEAFF.

This rearrangement joins TRBV11-2 to TRBJ1-3; D is ambiguous. This CDR3 has 15 amino acids. Germline loops: CDR1 SGHAT, CDR2 FQNNGV. The V and J ends lost 3 bases and 6 bases respectively, with 15 bases between them. The CDR3 coding sequence is TGTGCCAGCAGCTTGGAGTTTGGGGAGACAAACACCATATATTTT. Translated, it gives CASSLEFGETNTIYF.

The V and J genes are TRBV7-2 and TRBJ2-1, with 8 bases lining up with TRBD2. J lost 7 bases, V lost 5 bases, and 10 bases had no gene match. Germline V lookup: CDR1 SGHTA, CDR2 FQGNSA. CDR3 size: 15 residues. The CDR3 loop is CASSTGRANLNEQFF. Written as DNA, the CDR3 is TGTGCCAGCAGCACCGGGAGGGCCAATTTAAATGAGCAGTTCTTC. The full variable domain, rest sourced from reference TRBV7-2 and TRBJ2-1, is GAGVSQSPSNKVTEKGKDVELRCDPISGHTALYWYRQSLGQGLEFLIYFQGNSAPDKSGLPSDRFSAERTGGSVSTLTIQRTQQEDSAVYLCASSTGRANLNEQFFGPGTRLTVL.

The chain employs TRBV24-1 and TRBJ1-2; weak D call: TRBD1 (5 bases). Trimming shortened V by 5 bases and J by 4 bases, and 7 bases separated the two germline ends. CDR1 and CDR2 from the germline V gene are KGHDR and SFDVKD. The CDR3 loop spans 12 amino acids. The DNA for the CDR3 is TGTGCCACCAGTGGTGACAGCTATGGCTACACCTTC. Translated, it gives CATSGDSYGYTF.

The CDR3 sequence is CASSLSLDRSGELFF. The DNA of the CDR3 is TGTGCCAGCAGCTTGTCTCTAGATCGATCCGGGGAGCTGTTTTTT. The J gene is TRBJ2-2, the V gene TRBV5-8; D gene ambiguous. Germline V gene lookup returns CDR1 SGHTS and CDR2 YDEGEE. The CDR3 is 15 amino acids. Trimming took off 1 base at V and 6 bases at J, with 13 bases between the two ends.